Sequencing of this TCR beta chain was carried out in a study of cytomegalovirus exposure and HLA in healthy donors. The CDR3 sequence is 18 residues long. V gave up 0 bases and J gave up 0 bases, with 12 bases separating them. The PCR employed 60 Vbeta primers together with 13 Jbeta primers. Clones were read by immunoSEQ multiplex PCR, and TCRdb kept only the in-frame ones, dropping some. The sample has around 120,000 clones; about 80% are singletons. This clonotype was obtained from a female donor in good health and CMV-seropositive. Sequenced: PBMCs. The chain has TRBV23-1 and TRBJ2-6; D is possibly TRBD1 (6 bases). TRBV23-1 qualifies as an ORF whose function is uncertain. CDR3 sequence: CASSQSGTLISGANVLTF. The CDR3, as DNA: TGCGCCAGCAGTCAATCGGGGACACTCATCTCTGGGGCCAACGTCCTGACTTTC.